These T cell receptor beta chains were read from a single sample in a study of T cells in Graves' hyperthyroidism and ophthalmopathy. Using its own MiXCR run on the multiplex PCR reads, TCRdb lists one record per CDR3 protein. The sample contains under 450,000 distinct CDR3 sequences, around an eighth of which appear only once. The sequencing input was blood. The receptors originated from a man aged 30-40 years with Graves' hyperthyroidism that later progressed to Graves' ophthalmopathy. CDR3s include the opening cysteine and the closing phenylalanine or tryptophan. D genes are given only for firm matches. Clone size, where shown, is once, few, many, or a class for clones that have expanded.

abundance	v_gene	d_gene	j_gene	CDR3nt	CDR3aa
NA	TRBV6-1	TRBD2	TRBJ2-3	TGTGCCAGCAATACACTAGCGGGGAGGCTGAATACGCAGTATTTT	CASNTLAGRLNTQYF
NA	TRBV24-1	TRBD1	TRBJ2-2	TGTGCCACCAGTGATTTTTCTCACAGGGGGCCTGGGGGGCTGTTTTTT	CATSDFSHRGPGGLFF
few	TRBV28	TRBD1	TRBJ2-3	TGTGCCAGCAGCTTGGGACAGGGCCGTAATACGCAGTATTTT	CASSLGQGRNTQYF
few	TRBV7-9	NA	TRBJ2-5	TGTGCCAGCAGCTACTCGGCCGGAGAGGAGACCCAGTACTTC	CASSYSAGEETQYF
NA	TRBV30	TRBD1	TRBJ2-6	TGTGCCTGGACTCCGACAGGGGCTGGGGCCAACGTCCTGACTTTC	CAWTPTGAGANVLTF
once	TRBV4-2	TRBD2	TRBJ2-1	TGTGCCAGCAGCCACCTACTAGCGGGGCTTGGGAATGAGCAGTTCTTC	CASSHLLAGLGNEQFF
NA	TRBV12-5	NA	TRBJ2-7	TGTGCTAGTGGTTTGAGTGGGGCCTACGAGCAGTACTTC	CASGLSGAYEQYF
few	TRBV20-1	NA	TRBJ2-1	TGCAGGCCTGGGGGTGAGCAGTTCTTC	CRPGGEQFF
NA	TRBV14	NA	TRBJ1-2	TGTGCCAGCAGCCAAGCCCTGGGACTGATTAACTATGACTACACCTTC	CASSQALGLINYDYTF
many	TRBV12-3/TRBV12-4	NA	TRBJ2-7	TGTGCCAGCAGCCCCCTTGGCTACGAGCAGTACTTC	CASSPLGYEQYF
many	TRBV12-3/TRBV12-4	TRBD2	TRBJ2-1	TGTGCCAGCAGGAAGCGGGGGGGCTACAATGAGCAGTTCTTC	CASRKRGGYNEQFF
NA	TRBV4-1	TRBD1	TRBJ2-7	TGCGCCAGCAGCCATGCCGGGACAGCCTACGAGCAGTACTTC	CASSHAGTAYEQYF
NA	TRBV20-1	TRBD1	TRBJ1-2	TGCAGTGCTAGAGATCGAGCAGGGGGCGACTATGGCTACACCTTC	CSARDRAGGDYGYTF
many	TRBV27	NA	TRBJ2-7	TGTGCCAGCAGTTTACGACTGAACTACGAGCAGTACTTC	CASSLRLNYEQYF
many	TRBV2	NA	TRBJ1-4	TGTGCCAGCAAACGGGACCTTGCAACTAATGAAAAACTGTTTTTT	CASKRDLATNEKLFF
NA	TRBV9	NA	TRBJ2-2	TGTGCCAGCAGCGTAGAGGGGAACACCGGGGAGCTGTTTTTT	CASSVEGNTGELFF